These 7 T cell receptor beta chains were all obtained from the same sample, sequenced in a study of T-cell reconstitution after alpha-beta-depleted transplantation in children. Unique molecular identifiers were used in preparing the TCRbeta library. TCRdb recomputed calls from the PCR reads with MiXCR, one row per CDR3 protein. This table has 350,000 to 400,000 distinct CDR3 sequences, roughly 22% appearing once. Material: PBMCs from the stem cell graft donor, obtained from the stem cell graft. These TCRs come from a human donor who donated a stem cell graft to a child with acute myeloid leukemia.

This clonotype appeared many times. The V call is TRBV29-1, the J call TRBJ1-3; D ambiguous. In germline, CDR1 is SQVTM, CDR2 ANQGSEA. The CDR3 extends over 14 amino acids. Trimming stripped 6 bases from V and 2 bases from J, with 14 bases between. In nucleotides, the CDR3 is TGCAGCGTCGCCTTCGTGGGGACTGGAAACACCATATATTTT. It encodes CSVAFVGTGNTIYF.

The V gene is TRBV20-1, the J gene TRBJ2-7; TRBD2 agrees at 9 bases. Germline trimming cut 6 bases from V and 3 bases from J; bases unmatched to any gene: 15. Looked up from germline, CDR1 is DFQATT and CDR2 is SNEGSKA (reference sequence). This CDR3 has 16 amino acids. CDR3 sequence (DNA): TGCAGTGCCGACCGACTCGGGCTAGCGGGAAACTACGAGCAGTACTTC. Translated, it gives CSADRLGLAGNYEQYF.

This clonotype occurred a few times. The chain combines TRBV20-1 with TRBJ1-1, with D perhaps TRBD1 (6 bases). Germline assignment: CDR1 DFQATT and CDR2 SNEGSKA (reference sequence). This CDR3 has 14 residues. V lost 6 bases and J lost 0, with 14 bases in between. DNA of the CDR3: TGCAGTGCCAGGAAGACAGGCATGAACACTGAAGCTTTCTTT. Its translation is CSARKTGMNTEAFF.

This clonotype occurred a few times. The rearrangement joins TRBV7-8 to TRBJ2-1; D not certain. Per germline, CDR1 SGHVS and CDR2 FQNEAQ. Trimming shortened V by 2 bases and J by 3 bases, and 8 bases separated the two germline ends. The CDR3 loop spans 14 amino acids. The CDR3: CASSLSQYYNEQFF. DNA for the CDR3: TGTGCCAGCAGCTTATCACAGTACTACAATGAGCAGTTCTTC.

CDR3: CASSLDSNYEQYF. CDR3 nucleotide sequence: TGTGCCAGCAGTTTGGACTCGAACTACGAGCAGTACTTC. This chain joins TRBV28 and TRBJ2-7; TRBD2 is a possible D gene (5 bases). V was cut by 3 bases and J by 3 bases, with 9 bases left in between. This CDR3 comprises 13 residues. CDR1 MDHEN and CDR2 SYDVKM come from the germline V gene.

The chain employs TRBV12-3 or TRBV12-4 and TRBJ2-1, with 8 bases identical to TRBD2. The V segment lost 3 bases and the J segment 8 bases; nucleotides outside the gene matches: 3. The CDR3 is 13 amino acids. In DNA, the CDR3 is TGTGCCAGCAGTTTGACGACTAGCGATGAGCAGTTCTTC. This gives the protein CASSLTTSDEQFF.

This clonotype appeared a few times. J is TRBJ1-2 and V is TRBV29-1, with unresolved D. Germline loops: CDR1 SQVTM, CDR2 ANQGSEA. Trimming left V 7 bases short and J 4 bases short, with 4 bases between. The CDR3 spans 9 residues. For the CDR3, the DNA is TGCAGCGACAGCTATGGCTACACCTTC. It specifies CSDSYGYTF.